This TCR beta chain was sequenced for a study of T cells in Graves' hyperthyroidism and ophthalmopathy. Study conclusions and caveats: Using 13 V-J features, a model discriminated ophthalmopathy from stable hyperthyroidism.

Note on this clonotype: What it recognizes is unknown.

In patients aged 18 to 65, hyperthyroidism was newly diagnosed, with duration under 2 months. For the diagnoses, clinical symptoms, serum thyroxine and TRAb, thyroid ultrasound and orbital computed tomography were used. PBMCs were derived from about 9.1 ml fresh peripheral blood. There were TCR beta CDR3 regions amplified from RNA transcripts. Using the HTBI primer set, a first-round RT-PCR was run on the TCR CDR3. TCRdb ran MiXCR on the multiplex PCR reads and lists one entry per CDR3 protein. Among 270,000 or so distinct CDR3 sequences listed, 25% to 30% were seen once. The CDR3 extends over 15 amino acids. Germline assignment: CDR1 SGHRS and CDR2 YFSETQ. Trimming left V 0 bases short and J 2 bases short, with 9 bases between.

The sequencing input was blood. The chain combines TRBV5-1 with TRBJ1-3; D gene uncertain. The clonotype was recovered from a man in his forties with Graves' hyperthyroidism that later progressed to Graves' ophthalmopathy. The CDR3 region is CASSLDHGAGNTIYF. In DNA, the CDR3 is TGCGCCAGCAGCTTGGATCACGGGGCTGGAAACACCATATATTTT.